These 7 T cell receptor beta chains originate from one sample sequenced in a study of blood T cell repertoires in COVID-19. Profiling relied on immunoSEQ multiplex PCR, and the TCRdb table lists in-frame clones only, not all of them. Seen here are fewer than 110,000 clones, nearly 90% observed once, and the top ten hold 3.1%. Sequencing was done on a sample of peripheral blood. The receptors stem from a man between 50 and 59 years old in a cohort sampled during active COVID-19.

The chain joins TRBV11-3 to TRBJ2-1; weak D call: TRBD1 (5 bases). The germline V and J ends were trimmed by 5 bases and 2 bases, with 13 bases remaining between them. This CDR3 is built from 15 residues. Germline V gene sequence: CDR1 SGHNT, CDR2 YENEEA. CDR3 loop: CASSPDSIPYNEQFF. The CDR3, as DNA: TGTGCCAGCAGCCCCGACAGCATACCCTACAATGAGCAGTTCTTC.

DNA for the CDR3: TGTGCTAGTGGTTTTGGCCCCCCGGGCAATGAGCAGTTCTTC. Translation: CASGFGPPGNEQFF. The chain couples TRBV12-5 to TRBJ2-1, with D hard to call. This CDR3 spans 14 amino acids. V lost 3 bases and J lost 6, with 12 bases in between. Germline V gene sequence: CDR1 LGHNT, CDR2 FRNRAP.

The rearrangement joins TRBV2 to TRBJ1-6; possibly TRBD1 for D (5 bases). V was cut by 8 bases and J by 7 bases, with 15 bases left in between. The germline gives CDR1 SNHLY, CDR2 FYNNEI. CDR3 length: 14 residues. The CDR3 is CASGSGRGNSPLHF. The CDR3 DNA reads as TGTGCCAGCGGGTCGGGACGGGGGAATTCACCCCTCCACTTT.

This clone appeared once. The V gene is TRBV28, the J gene TRBJ2-1; 16 bases fit TRBD2. Germline loops: CDR1 MDHEN, CDR2 SYDVKM. Trimming took 3 bases from V and 6 from J; bases not matched to a gene: 8. This CDR3 region has 18 residues. The DNA of the CDR3 is TGTGCCAGCAGTTTTTGGGGACTAGCGGGGGGGCCCACCAATGAGCAGTTCTTC. It yields the protein CASSFWGLAGGPTNEQFF.

The chain has TRBV7-9 and TRBJ1-1; TRBD1 is a possible D gene (6 bases). Trimming removed 8 bases from V and 5 bases from J, with 15 bases in between. Germline V gene sequence: CDR1 SEHNR, CDR2 FQNEAQ (reference sequence). This CDR3 has 13 amino acids. CDR3: CASQTGTRTEAFF. DNA for the CDR3: TGTGCCAGCCAGACAGGTACGAGGACTGAAGCTTTCTTT.

The V gene is TRBV6-6, the J gene TRBJ2-7, with 8 bases identical to TRBD1. Trimming cost V 5 bases and J 0 bases; bases outside gene matches: 18. Germline loops: CDR1 MNHNY, CDR2 SVGAGI (reference sequence). The CDR3 runs 19 residues. The CDR3 DNA reads as TGTGCCAGCAGTCGAAGAGGAACAGGGGGTATCTCCAACTCCTACGAGCAGTACGTC. Amino acids: CASSRRGTGGISNSYEQYV.

The V gene is TRBV2, the J gene TRBJ1-6, with 7 bases identical to TRBD1. Germline CDR1 and CDR2: SNHLY and FYNNEI. With 6 bases clipped from V and 10 bases from J, the junction kept 6 bases outside the gene matches. This CDR3 is built from 13 residues. The CDR3, as DNA: TGTGCCAGCAGCGGACAGGTATCCTCACCCCTCCACTTT. Its translation: CASSGQVSSPLHF.